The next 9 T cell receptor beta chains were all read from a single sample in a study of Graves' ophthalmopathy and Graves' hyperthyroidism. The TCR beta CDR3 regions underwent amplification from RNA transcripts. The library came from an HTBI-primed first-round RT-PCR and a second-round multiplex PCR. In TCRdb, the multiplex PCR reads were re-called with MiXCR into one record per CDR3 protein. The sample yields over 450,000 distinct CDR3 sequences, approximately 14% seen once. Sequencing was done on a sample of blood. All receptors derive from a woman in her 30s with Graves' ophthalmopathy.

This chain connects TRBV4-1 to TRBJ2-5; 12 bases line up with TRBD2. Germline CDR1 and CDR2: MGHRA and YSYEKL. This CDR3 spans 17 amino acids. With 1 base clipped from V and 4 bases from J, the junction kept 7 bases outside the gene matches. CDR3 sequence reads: CASSQGTSGIYGETQYF. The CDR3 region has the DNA TGCGCCAGCAGCCAAGGGACTAGCGGGATTTATGGAGAGACCCAGTACTTC.

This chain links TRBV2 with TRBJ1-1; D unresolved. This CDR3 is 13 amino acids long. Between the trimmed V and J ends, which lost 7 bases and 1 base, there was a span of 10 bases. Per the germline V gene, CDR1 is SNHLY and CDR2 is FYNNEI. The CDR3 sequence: CASNENRNTEAFF. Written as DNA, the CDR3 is TGTGCCAGCAATGAGAACAGGAACACTGAAGCTTTCTTT.

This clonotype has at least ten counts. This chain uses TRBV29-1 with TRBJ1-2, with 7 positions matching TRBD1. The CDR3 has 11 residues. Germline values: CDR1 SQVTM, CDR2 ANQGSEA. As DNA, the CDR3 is TGCAGTGTAACAGGGGTCGATGGCTACACCTTC. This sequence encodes CSVTGVDGYTF. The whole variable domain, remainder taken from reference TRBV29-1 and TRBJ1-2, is SAVISQKPSRDICQRGTSLTIQCQVDSQVTMMFWYRQQPGQSLTLIATANQGSEATYESGFVIDKFPISRPNLTFSTLTVSNMSPEDSSIYLCSVTGVDGYTFGSGTRLTVV.

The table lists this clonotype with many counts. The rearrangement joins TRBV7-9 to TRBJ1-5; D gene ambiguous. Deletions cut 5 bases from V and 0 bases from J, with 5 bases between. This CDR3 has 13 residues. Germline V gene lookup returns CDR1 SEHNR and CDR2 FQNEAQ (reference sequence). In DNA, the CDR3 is TGTGCCAGCAGCGTCGATAGCAATCAGCCCCAGCATTTT. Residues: CASSVDSNQPQHF.

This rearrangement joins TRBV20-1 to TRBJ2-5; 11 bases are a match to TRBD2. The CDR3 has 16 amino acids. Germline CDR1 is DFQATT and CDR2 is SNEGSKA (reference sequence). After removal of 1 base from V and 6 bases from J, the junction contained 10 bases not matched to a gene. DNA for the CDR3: TGCAGTGCTAGAGCCGGGGGACTAGCGGCCTGGAAGACCCAGTACTTC. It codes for CSARAGGLAAWKTQYF.

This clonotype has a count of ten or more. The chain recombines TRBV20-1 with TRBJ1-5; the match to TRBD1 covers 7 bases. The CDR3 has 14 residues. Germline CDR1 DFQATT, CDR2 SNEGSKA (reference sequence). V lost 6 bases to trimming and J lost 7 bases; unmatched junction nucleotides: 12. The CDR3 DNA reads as TGCAGTGCGATACTCCGGGACAGTGCCCAGCCCCAGCATTTT. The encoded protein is CSAILRDSAQPQHF.

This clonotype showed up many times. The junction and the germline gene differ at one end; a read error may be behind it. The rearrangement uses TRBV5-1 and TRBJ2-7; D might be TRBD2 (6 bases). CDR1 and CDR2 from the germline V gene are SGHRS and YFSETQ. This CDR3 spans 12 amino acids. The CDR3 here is CASSLGGREQYF. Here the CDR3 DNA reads TGTGCCAGCAGTTTAGGAGGGAGAGAGCAGTACTTC.

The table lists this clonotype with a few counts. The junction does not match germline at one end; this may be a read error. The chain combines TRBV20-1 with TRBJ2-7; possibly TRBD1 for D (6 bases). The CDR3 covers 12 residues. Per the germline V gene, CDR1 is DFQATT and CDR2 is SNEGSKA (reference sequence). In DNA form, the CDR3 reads TGCAGTGTATCCGTACAGGGATACGATCAGTACTTC. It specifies CSVSVQGYDQYF.

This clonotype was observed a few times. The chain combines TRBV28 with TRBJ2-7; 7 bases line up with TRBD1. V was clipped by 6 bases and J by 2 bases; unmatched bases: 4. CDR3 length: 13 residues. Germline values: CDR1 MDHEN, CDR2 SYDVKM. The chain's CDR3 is CASRKGQPYEQYF. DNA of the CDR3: TGTGCCAGCAGAAAGGGACAGCCCTACGAGCAGTACTTC. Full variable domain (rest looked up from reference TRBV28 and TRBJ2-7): DVKVTQSSRYLVKRTGEKVFLECVQDMDHENMFWYRQDPGLGLRLIYFSYDVKMKEKGDIPEGYSVSREKKERFSLILESASTNQTSMYLCASRKGQPYEQYFGPGTRLTVT.